Each of the 22 T cell receptor beta chains below was sequenced from the same sample in a study of cytomegalovirus exposure and HLA in healthy donors. Both 60 Vbeta primers and 13 Jbeta primers went into the PCR. TCRdb's table, derived via immunoSEQ multiplex PCR, lists solely in-frame clones and lacks some. The sample consists of 80,000 to 95,000 clones, approximately 86% of them appearing once. Sequences were obtained from PBMCs. Receptor source: a young man in good health and CMV-seropositive.

This chain uses TRBV6-1 with TRBJ1-1, with 7 bases lining up with TRBD1. The germline V gene encodes CDR1 MNHNS and CDR2 SASEGT. The CDR3 is 16 amino acids. The ends lost 1 base at V and 5 bases at J; junction bases unmatched: 10. The CDR3 sequence: CASSEEDGGGGTEAFF. CDR3 DNA: TGTGCCAGCAGTGAAGAAGATGGAGGGGGCGGGACTGAAGCTTTCTTT.

This chain links TRBV14 with TRBJ2-3; D gene ambiguous. Trimming pared 2 bases from V and 2 bases from J, leaving 17 bases between. CDR3 size: 17 residues. Germline values: CDR1 SGHDN, CDR2 FVKESK. The CDR3 nucleotides read TGTGCCAGCAGCCAAAGGAGAAGCAGTTCTTCCACAGATACGCAGTATTTT. It codes for CASSQRRSSSSTDTQYF.

This chain connects TRBV5-1 to TRBJ1-1; a possible D gene is TRBD1 (6 bases). Trimming pared 4 bases from V and 4 bases from J, leaving 11 bases between. The CDR3 covers 13 residues. Germline V gene sequence: CDR1 SGHRS, CDR2 YFSETQ. The CDR3 DNA is TGCGCCAGCAGCCCCGGGACAAGCACTGAAGCTTTCTTT. Translating gives CASSPGTSTEAFF.

The V and J genes are TRBV6-5 and TRBJ1-1; D unresolved. V shed 2 bases and J shed 3 bases, with 10 bases lying between them. The CDR3 extends over 14 amino acids. Germline CDR1 is MNHEY and CDR2 is SVGAGI. In nucleotides, the CDR3 is TGTGCCAGCAGTTACCGCCCCGGGGACACTGAAGCTTTCTTT. Its translation is CASSYRPGDTEAFF.

This sequence joins TRBV7-9 and TRBJ1-4; TRBD1 matches at 7 bases. The CDR3 has 15 amino acids. In germline, CDR1 is SEHNR, CDR2 FQNEAQ (reference sequence). Unmatched junction bases numbered 6, after V lost 6 bases and J lost 2 bases. CDR3 loop: CASRFRGGTNEKLFF. The CDR3 region has the DNA TGTGCCAGCAGATTCCGAGGGGGCACTAATGAAAAACTGTTTTTT.

This clone has more than one count but fewer than ten. This sequence joins TRBV6-1 and TRBJ2-5, with TRBD2 matching over 7 bases. Germline assignment: CDR1 MNHNS and CDR2 SASEGT. The CDR3 loop spans 15 amino acids. The trim removed 5 bases at V and 4 bases at J, leaving 10 bases unmatched. The chain's CDR3 is CASSRGTMGGETQYF. DNA for the CDR3: TGTGCCAGCAGTCGTGGGACTATGGGGGGAGAGACCCAGTACTTC.

The chain combines TRBV28 with TRBJ2-7; 13 bases align to TRBD2. The trim removed 6 bases at V and 4 bases at J, leaving 9 bases unmatched. The length of the CDR3 is 16 residues. The V gene's germline CDR1 is MDHEN and CDR2 SYDVKM. The CDR3 DNA reads as TGTGCCAGCAGCCAACTAGCGGGAGGGTCTCTTTACGAGCAGTACTTC. As protein: CASSQLAGGSLYEQYF.

The CDR3 nucleotides read TGTGCCAGCAGTTCACAGGTCTATGGCTACACCTTC. Translated, it gives CASSSQVYGYTF. The chain couples TRBV28 to TRBJ1-2; D might be TRBD1 (5 bases). The CDR3 is 12 amino acids. Germline CDR1 is MDHEN and CDR2 is SYDVKM. Trimming stripped 4 bases from V and 4 bases from J, with 7 bases between.

The gene calls are TRBV5-1 and TRBJ1-2, with 7 bases fitting TRBD1. Germline V gives CDR1 SGHRS, CDR2 YFSETQ. This CDR3 is built from 17 residues. V gave up 4 bases and J gave up 0 bases; unmatched junction bases: 12. CDR3 protein: CASSPRTGAQANYGYTF. CDR3 DNA: TGCGCCAGCAGCCCGAGGACAGGCGCTCAAGCTAACTATGGCTACACCTTC.

This clone was seen just once. The chain joins TRBV29-1 to TRBJ2-5; 12 bases line up with TRBD1. The length of the CDR3 is 12 residues. The germline CDR1 and CDR2 sequences are SQVTM and ANQGSEA. J was trimmed by 12 bases and V by 0 bases; bases with no gene match: 2. This chain's CDR3 is CSVEEGTGGEYF. CDR3 nucleotide sequence: TGCAGCGTTGAAGAAGGGACAGGGGGCGAGTACTTC.

The rearrangement uses TRBV27 and TRBJ1-4; D possibly corresponds to TRBD1 (5 bases). CDR1 is MNHEY, CDR2 SMNVEV, per germline (reference sequence). Trimming removed 2 bases at V and 7 bases at J, with 14 bases between. CDR3 size: 15 residues. DNA of the CDR3: TGTGCCAGCAGTTTAAGTGCAGGGTTAGGTGAAAAACTGTTTTTT. Its translation is CASSLSAGLGEKLFF.

This sequence joins TRBV7-9 and TRBJ2-2, with a tentative D call TRBD1 (5 bases). The CDR3 is made up of 13 amino acids. The ends were cut back, 6 bases at V and 6 bases at J, with 11 bases in the middle. Per germline, CDR1 SEHNR and CDR2 FQNEAQ (reference sequence). The CDR3 loop reads CASRRTGAGELFF. The CDR3 DNA reads as TGTGCCAGCAGACGAACAGGTGCCGGGGAGCTGTTTTTT.

The rearrangement uses TRBV18 and TRBJ2-5; 8 bases align to TRBD1. V lost 6 bases and J lost 5; bases outside the gene matches: 8. The CDR3 spans 14 residues. Germline loops: CDR1 KGHSH, CDR2 LQKENI. In DNA, the CDR3 is TGTGCCAGCTCTCCGGACAGGGCAGGGGAGACCCAGTACTTC. Translating gives CASSPDRAGETQYF.

This clone was detected once. The J gene is TRBJ2-3, the V gene TRBV5-6; a weak D match, TRBD2 (6 bases). In germline, CDR1 is SGHDT, CDR2 YYEEEE. The V gene lost 0 bases and the J gene lost 0 bases, with 11 bases spanning the gap. The CDR3 is 16 residues long. The CDR3 DNA follows: TGTGCCAGCAGCTTGGGGGGGGTCCTCAGCACAGATACGCAGTATTTT. Protein: CASSLGGVLSTDTQYF.

This clone was observed a handful of times. The genes are TRBV7-6 and TRBJ2-7; TRBD1 might be the D (6 bases). CDR1 is SGHVS, CDR2 FNYEAQ, per germline. V shed 7 bases and J shed 4 bases, with 20 bases lying between them. The CDR3 is 15 residues long. CDR3 bases: TGTGCCAGCACCAGACGAGACAGGTGGTGTTACGAGCAGTACTTC. This sequence encodes CASTRRDRWCYEQYF. Variable domain in full (rest from reference TRBV7-6 and TRBJ2-7): GAGVSQSPRYKVTKRGQDVALRCDPISGHVSLYWYRQALGQGPEFLTYFNYEAQQDKSGLPNDRFSAERPEGSISTLTIQRTEQRDSAMYRCASTRRDRWCYEQYFGPGTRLTVT.

The chain combines TRBV28 with TRBJ2-4; a possible D gene is TRBD2 (5 bases). Trimming removed 1 base at V and 6 bases at J, with 19 bases between. Germline V CDR1 and CDR2: MDHEN, SYDVKM. The CDR3 has 17 amino acids. The CDR3 coding sequence is TGTGCCAGCAGTTTATACCCTCGGGGAAGGGTTGGAAACATTCAGTACTTC. It translates to CASSLYPRGRVGNIQYF.

This clone was counted between two and nine times. J is TRBJ2-6 and V is TRBV19, with 7 bases that match TRBD1. The CDR3 extends over 18 amino acids. The germline CDR1 and CDR2 sequences are LNHDA and SQIVND (reference sequence). Trimming removed 4 bases from V and 0 bases from J; junction bases left unmatched: 9. The CDR3 sequence: CASSRRDRYYSGANVLTF. The CDR3, as DNA: TGTGCCAGTAGTAGAAGGGACAGATACTACTCTGGGGCCAACGTCCTGACTTTC.

With regard to this clone: One end of the junction fails to match germline, which may point to a read error. The chain joins TRBV5-1 to TRBJ1-3; 7 nucleotides align to TRBD1. Germline V gene data show CDR1 as SGHRS and CDR2 as YFSETQ. This CDR3 has 14 amino acids. CDR3 protein: CASSLGQDGNAIYF. The CDR3 DNA is TGCGCCAGCAGCTTAGGACAGGATGGAAACGCCATATATTTT.

The chain recombines TRBV6-1 with TRBJ2-5; TRBD2 is a possible D gene (6 bases). Judging by the DNA end, TRBJ2-7 fits better; the J call may be wrong. Per germline, CDR1 MNHNS and CDR2 SASEGT. This CDR3 has 15 amino acids. The CDR3 region has the DNA TGTGCCAGCACCGAGGGGTTAGCGGCGTCCTACGAGCAGTACTTC. Protein sequence: CASTEGLAASYEQYF.

J is TRBJ2-7 and V is TRBV6-5, with a possible D match to TRBD1 (5 bases). V was clipped by 0 bases and J by 3 bases, with 9 bases between them. The CDR3 spans 14 residues. CDR1 MNHEY and CDR2 SVGAGI come from the germline V gene. The CDR3 loop reads CASSYSRDSYEQYF. In nucleotides, the CDR3 is TGTGCCAGCAGTTACTCACGAGACAGCTACGAGCAGTACTTC.

The rearrangement joins TRBV7-3 to TRBJ2-5; 14 positions agree with TRBD2. This CDR3 contains 15 residues. Germline CDR1 is SGHTA and CDR2 is FQGTGA. The V gene end was trimmed by 6 bases and the J gene end by 7 bases; junction bases not matched to a gene: 7. CDR3 DNA sequence: TGTGCCAGCAGTCTAGGGACTAGCGGGAGAGGGACCCAGTACTTC. Translation gives CASSLGTSGRGTQYF.

The gene calls are TRBV6-1 and TRBJ2-3, with 10 bases aligning to TRBD1. With V trimmed by 10 bases and J by 4 bases, 5 bases remained unmatched. This CDR3 contains 13 residues. CDR1 is MNHNS and CDR2 is SASEGT in the germline V gene. The CDR3: CAIGQGDADTQYF. In DNA, the CDR3 is TGTGCCATTGGACAGGGGGATGCAGATACGCAGTATTTT.